The sequence of this TCR beta chain was determined in a study of blood T cell repertoires in COVID-19. CDR1 and CDR2 (germline): MNHEY, SVGAGI. The CDR3 is made up of 14 amino acids. Trimming removed 11 bases at V and 3 bases at J, with 20 bases between. The sample holds one count of this clone. Per the original data handling: The authors estimated nucleated cell counts from reference gene primer amplification. Only in-frame clones appear in the TCRdb table, and some are missing; sequencing was by immunoSEQ multiplex PCR. V and J calls and clone size are copied from that table; D and trimming were computed from the DNA. The sample yields about half a million clones, 75% to 90% seen once.

The clonotype comes from a human donor in a cohort sampled during active COVID-19. The sequencing input was peripheral blood. The J gene is TRBJ2-7, the V gene TRBV6-5; D is possibly TRBD1 (8 bases). CDR3 coding DNA: TGTGCCGTTCAAGGACAGGGAGGGTTCTACGAGCAGTACTTC. It encodes CAVQGQGGFYEQYF.